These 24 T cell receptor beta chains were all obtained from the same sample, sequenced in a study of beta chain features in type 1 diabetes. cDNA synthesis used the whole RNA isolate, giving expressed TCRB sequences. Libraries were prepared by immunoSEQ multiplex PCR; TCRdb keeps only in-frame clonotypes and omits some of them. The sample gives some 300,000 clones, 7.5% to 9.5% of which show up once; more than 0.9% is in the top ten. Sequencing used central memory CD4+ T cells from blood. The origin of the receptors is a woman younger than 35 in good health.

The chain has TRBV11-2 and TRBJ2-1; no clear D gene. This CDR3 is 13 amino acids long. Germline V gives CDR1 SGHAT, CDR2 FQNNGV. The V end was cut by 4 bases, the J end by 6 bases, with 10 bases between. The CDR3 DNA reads TGTGCCAGCAGCTCCCCTTCCAGCAATGAGCAGTTCTTC. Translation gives CASSSPSSNEQFF.

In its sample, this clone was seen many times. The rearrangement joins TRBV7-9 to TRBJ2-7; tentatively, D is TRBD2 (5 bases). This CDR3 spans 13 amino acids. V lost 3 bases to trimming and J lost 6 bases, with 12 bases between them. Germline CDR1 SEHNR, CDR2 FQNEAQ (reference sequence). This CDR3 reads CASSLTGIGEQYF. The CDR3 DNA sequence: TGTGCCAGCAGCTTGACGGGAATTGGCGAGCAGTACTTC.

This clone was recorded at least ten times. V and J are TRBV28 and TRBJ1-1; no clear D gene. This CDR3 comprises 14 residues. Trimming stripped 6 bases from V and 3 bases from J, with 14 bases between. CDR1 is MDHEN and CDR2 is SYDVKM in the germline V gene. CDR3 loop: CASSLGSRDTEAFF. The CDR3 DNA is TGTGCCAGCAGCTTGGGATCGCGTGACACTGAAGCTTTCTTT.

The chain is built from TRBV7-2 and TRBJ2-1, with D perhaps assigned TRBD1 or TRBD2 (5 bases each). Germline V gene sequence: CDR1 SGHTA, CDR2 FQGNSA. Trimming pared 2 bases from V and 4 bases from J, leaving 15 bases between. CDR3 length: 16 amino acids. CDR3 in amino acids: CASSLHTGTIYNEQFF. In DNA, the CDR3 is TGTGCCAGCAGCTTACACACGGGGACGATATACAATGAGCAGTTCTTC.

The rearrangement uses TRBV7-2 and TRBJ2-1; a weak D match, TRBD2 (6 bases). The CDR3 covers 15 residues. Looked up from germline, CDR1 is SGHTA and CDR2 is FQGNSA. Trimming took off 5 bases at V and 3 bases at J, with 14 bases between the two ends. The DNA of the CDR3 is TGTGCCAGCAGCCAAGATATGACTAGCTACAATGAGCAGTTCTTC. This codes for CASSQDMTSYNEQFF.

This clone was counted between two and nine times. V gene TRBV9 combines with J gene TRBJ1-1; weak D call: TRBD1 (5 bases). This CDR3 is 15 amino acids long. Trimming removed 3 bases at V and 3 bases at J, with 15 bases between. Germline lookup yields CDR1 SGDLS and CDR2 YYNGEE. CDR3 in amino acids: CASSDGTVDDTEAFF. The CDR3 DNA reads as TGTGCCAGCAGCGATGGGACGGTCGACGACACTGAAGCTTTCTTT.

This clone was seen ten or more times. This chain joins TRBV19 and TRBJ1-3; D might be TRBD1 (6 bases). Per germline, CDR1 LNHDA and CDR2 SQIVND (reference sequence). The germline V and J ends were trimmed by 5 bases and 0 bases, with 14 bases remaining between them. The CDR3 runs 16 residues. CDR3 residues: CASSSSDSISGNTIYF. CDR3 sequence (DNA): TGTGCCAGTAGTTCATCGGACAGTATCTCTGGAAACACCATATATTTT.

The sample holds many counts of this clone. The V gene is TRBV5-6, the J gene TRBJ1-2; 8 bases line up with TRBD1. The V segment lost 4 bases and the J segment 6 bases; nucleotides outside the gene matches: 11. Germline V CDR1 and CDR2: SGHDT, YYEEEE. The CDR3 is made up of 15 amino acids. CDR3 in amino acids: CASSPGQVHWNGYTF. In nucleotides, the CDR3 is TGTGCCAGCAGCCCGGGACAGGTCCATTGGAATGGCTACACCTTC.

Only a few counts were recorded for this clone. The CDR3 sequence: CAWNGGRGREQYF. The CDR3 DNA reads as TGTGCCTGGAATGGCGGTAGGGGGCGCGAGCAGTACTTC. V is TRBV30 and J is TRBJ2-7, with TRBD1 matching 7 bases. The CDR3 is 13 amino acids. CDR1 is GTSNPN, CDR2 SVGIG, per germline (reference sequence). Trimming removed 4 bases from V and 6 bases from J; junction bases left unmatched: 9.

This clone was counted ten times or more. The CDR3: CASTTRASGLRELFF. The CDR3 DNA reads TGTGCCAGCACCACAAGGGCTAGCGGCCTCCGGGAGCTGTTTTTT. The chain uses TRBV7-3 and TRBJ2-2; 7 bases match TRBD2. Germline loops: CDR1 SGHTA, CDR2 FQGTGA. The CDR3 totals 15 residues. The ends lost 7 bases at V and 9 bases at J; junction bases unmatched: 14.

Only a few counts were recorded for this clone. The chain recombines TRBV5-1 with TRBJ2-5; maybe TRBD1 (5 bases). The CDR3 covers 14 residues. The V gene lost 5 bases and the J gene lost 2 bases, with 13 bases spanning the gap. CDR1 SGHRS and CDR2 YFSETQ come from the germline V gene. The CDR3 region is CASSQGLGQETQYF. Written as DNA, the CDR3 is TGCGCCAGCAGTCAGGGTCTGGGACAAGAGACCCAGTACTTC.

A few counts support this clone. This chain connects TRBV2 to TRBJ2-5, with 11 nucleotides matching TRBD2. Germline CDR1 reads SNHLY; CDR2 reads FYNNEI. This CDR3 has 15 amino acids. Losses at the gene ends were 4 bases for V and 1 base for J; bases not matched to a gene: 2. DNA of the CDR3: TGTGCCAGCAGTGCCCTAGCGGGGGGCCAAGAGACCCAGTACTTC. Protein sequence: CASSALAGGQETQYF.

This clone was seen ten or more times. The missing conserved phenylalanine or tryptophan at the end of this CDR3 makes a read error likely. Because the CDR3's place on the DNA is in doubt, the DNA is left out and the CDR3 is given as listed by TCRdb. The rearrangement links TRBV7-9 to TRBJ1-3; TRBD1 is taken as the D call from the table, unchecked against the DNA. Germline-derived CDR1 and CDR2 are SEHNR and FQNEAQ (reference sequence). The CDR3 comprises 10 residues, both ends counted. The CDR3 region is CASSPGQGWA.

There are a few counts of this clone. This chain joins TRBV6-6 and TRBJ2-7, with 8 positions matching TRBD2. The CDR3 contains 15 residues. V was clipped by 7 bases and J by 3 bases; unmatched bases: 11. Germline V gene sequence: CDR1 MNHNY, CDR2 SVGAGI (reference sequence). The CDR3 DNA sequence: TGTGCCAGCATTGCCGGGACTAGACTTAACTACGAGCAGTACTTC. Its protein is CASIAGTRLNYEQYF.

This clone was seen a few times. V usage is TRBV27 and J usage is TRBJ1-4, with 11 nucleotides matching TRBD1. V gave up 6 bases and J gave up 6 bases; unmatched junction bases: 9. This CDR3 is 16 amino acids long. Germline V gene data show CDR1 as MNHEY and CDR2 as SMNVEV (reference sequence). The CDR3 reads CASSTVGTGGDEKLFF. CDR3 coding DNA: TGTGCCAGCAGCACGGTCGGGACAGGGGGGGATGAAAAACTGTTTTTT.

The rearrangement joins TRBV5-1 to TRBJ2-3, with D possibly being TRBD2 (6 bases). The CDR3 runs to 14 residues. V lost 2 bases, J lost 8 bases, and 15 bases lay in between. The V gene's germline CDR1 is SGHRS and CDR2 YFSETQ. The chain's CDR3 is CASSFEGAGGTQYF. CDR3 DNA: TGCGCCAGCAGCTTCGAGGGAGCGGGCGGTACGCAGTATTTT.

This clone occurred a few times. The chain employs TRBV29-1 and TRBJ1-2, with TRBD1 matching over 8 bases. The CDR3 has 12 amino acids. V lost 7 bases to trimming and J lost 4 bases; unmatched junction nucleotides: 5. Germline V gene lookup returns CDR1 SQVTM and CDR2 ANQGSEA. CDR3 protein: CSAWTGTYGYTF. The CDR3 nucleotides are TGCAGCGCCTGGACAGGGACCTATGGCTACACCTTC.

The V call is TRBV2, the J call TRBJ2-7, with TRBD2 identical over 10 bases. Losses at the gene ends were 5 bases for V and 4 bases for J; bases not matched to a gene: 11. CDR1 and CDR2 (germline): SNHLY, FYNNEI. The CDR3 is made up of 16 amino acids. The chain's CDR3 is CASSYTSGAGGYEQYF. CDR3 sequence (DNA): TGTGCCAGCAGTTATACTAGCGGGGCCGGCGGATACGAGCAGTACTTC.

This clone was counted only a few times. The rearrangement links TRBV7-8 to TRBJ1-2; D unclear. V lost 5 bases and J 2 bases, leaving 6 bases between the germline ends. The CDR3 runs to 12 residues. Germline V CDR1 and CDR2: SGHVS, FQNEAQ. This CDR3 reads CASSHTNYGYTF. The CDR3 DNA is TGTGCCAGCAGCCACACGAACTATGGCTACACCTTC.

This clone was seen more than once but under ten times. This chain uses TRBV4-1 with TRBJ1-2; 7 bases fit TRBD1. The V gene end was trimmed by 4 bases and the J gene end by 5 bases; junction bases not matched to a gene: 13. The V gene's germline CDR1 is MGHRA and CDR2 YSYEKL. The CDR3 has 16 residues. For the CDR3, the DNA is TGCGCCAGCAGCCCGGCGGCCTTCCAGGGGGATTATGGCTACACCTTC. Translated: CASSPAAFQGDYGYTF.

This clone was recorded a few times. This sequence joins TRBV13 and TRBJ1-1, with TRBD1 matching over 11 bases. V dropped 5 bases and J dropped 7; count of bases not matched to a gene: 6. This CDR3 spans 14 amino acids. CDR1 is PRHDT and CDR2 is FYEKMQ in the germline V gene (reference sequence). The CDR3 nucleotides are TGTGCCAGCAGCGCACGGGACAGGGGGAATGAAGCTTTCTTT. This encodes CASSARDRGNEAFF. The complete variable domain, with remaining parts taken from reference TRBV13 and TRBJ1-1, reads AAGVIQSPRHLIKEKRETATLKCYPIPRHDTVYWYQQGPGQDPQFLISFYEKMQSDKGSIPDRFSAQQFSDYHSELNMSSLELGDSALYFCASSARDRGNEAFFGQGTRLTVV.

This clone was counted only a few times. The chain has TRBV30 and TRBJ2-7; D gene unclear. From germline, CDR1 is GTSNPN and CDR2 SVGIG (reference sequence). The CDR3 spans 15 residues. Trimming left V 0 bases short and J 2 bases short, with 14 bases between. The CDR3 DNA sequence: TGTGCCTGGAGTGTAGGGCTGGCAGTCACCTACGAGCAGTACTTC. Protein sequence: CAWSVGLAVTYEQYF.

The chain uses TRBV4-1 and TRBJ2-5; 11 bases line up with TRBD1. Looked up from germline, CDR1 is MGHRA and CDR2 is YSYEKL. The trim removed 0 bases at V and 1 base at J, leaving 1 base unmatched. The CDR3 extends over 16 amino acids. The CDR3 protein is CASSQDGTGGQETQYF. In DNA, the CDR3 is TGCGCCAGCAGCCAAGATGGGACAGGGGGCCAAGAGACCCAGTACTTC.

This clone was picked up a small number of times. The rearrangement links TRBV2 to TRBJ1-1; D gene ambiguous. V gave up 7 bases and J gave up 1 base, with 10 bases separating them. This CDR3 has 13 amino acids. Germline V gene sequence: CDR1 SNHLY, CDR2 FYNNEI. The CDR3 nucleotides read TGTGCCAGCATGCGGCTGGCGAACACTGAAGCTTTCTTT. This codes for CASMRLANTEAFF.